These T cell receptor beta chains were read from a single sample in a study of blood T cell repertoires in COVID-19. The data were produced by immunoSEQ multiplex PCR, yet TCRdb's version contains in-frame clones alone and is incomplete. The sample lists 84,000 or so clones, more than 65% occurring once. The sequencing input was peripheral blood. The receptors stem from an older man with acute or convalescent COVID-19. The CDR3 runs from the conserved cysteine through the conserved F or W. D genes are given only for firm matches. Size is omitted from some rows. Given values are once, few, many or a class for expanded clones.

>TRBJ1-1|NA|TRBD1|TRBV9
TGTGCCAGCAGCGCTTGGACAGGGAGGAACACTGAAGCTTTCTTT
CASSAWTGRNTEAFF
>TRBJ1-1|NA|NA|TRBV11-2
TGTGCCAGCAGCTTGGCGGGAGGAACTGAAGCTTTCTTT
CASSLAGGTEAFF
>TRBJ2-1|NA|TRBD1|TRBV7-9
TGTGCCAGCAGCTTTACTCCGGGACAGGGCTTTCATGAGCAGTTCTTC
CASSFTPGQGFHEQFF
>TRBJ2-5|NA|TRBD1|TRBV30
TGTGCCTGGAATAAAGGACAGGGGACAGAGACCCAGTACTTC
CAWNKGQGTETQYF
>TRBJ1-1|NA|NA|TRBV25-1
TGTGCCAGCAGTGGTACCGGGTATGTGACTGAAGCTTTCTTT
CASSGTGYVTEAFF
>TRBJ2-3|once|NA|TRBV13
TGTGCCAGCAGCTTAGATGGCGGGGCAAACACAGATACGCAGTATTTT
CASSLDGGANTDTQYF
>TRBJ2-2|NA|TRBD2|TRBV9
TGTGCCAGCAGCTTTGAGCGGGGGGGTACCGGGGAGCTGTTTTTT
CASSFERGGTGELFF
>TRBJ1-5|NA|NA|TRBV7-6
TGTGCCAGCAGCTTAAGGGCAGGGGACCATCAGCCCCAGCATTTT
CASSLRAGDHQPQHF
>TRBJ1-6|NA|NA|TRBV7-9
TGTGCCAGCAGCTTAGGGGCGCCCGGCAATAATTCACCCCTCCACTTT
CASSLGAPGNNSPLHF
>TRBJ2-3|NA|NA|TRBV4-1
TGCGCCAGCAGCCAAGAGGGCCCCACAGATACGCAGTATTTT
CASSQEGPTDTQYF
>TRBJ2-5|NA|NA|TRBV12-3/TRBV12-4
TGTGCCAGCAGCCCCACAGGCAAAGAGACCCAGTACTTC
CASSPTGKETQYF
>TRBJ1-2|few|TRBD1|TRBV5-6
TGTGCCAGCAGCTACGGACAGGCACTCTATGGCTACACCTTC
CASSYGQALYGYTF
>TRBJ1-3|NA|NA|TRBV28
TGTGCCAGCAGTAAGAGGGACACCCCGGACACCATATATTTT
CASSKRDTPDTIYF
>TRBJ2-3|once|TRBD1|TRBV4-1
TGCGCCAGCAGCCCTGACAGGGGTGGGGATACGCAGTATTTT
CASSPDRGGDTQYF
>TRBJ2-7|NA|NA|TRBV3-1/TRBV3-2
TGTGCCAGCAGCCCTCCCGGGACGGGAGACTACGAGCAGTACTTC
CASSPPGTGDYEQYF
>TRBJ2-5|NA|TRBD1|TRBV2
TGTGCCAGCAGTTATAACCGGGACAGTCAAGAGACCCAGTACTTC
CASSYNRDSQETQYF
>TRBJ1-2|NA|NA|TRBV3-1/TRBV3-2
TGTGCCAGCAGCCAAGATTTTGGGCAGGGTTACGGCTACACCTTC
CASSQDFGQGYGYTF
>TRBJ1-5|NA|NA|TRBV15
TGTGCCACCAGCAGAGATCCCGGAGGAGGTCAGCCCCAGCATTTT
CATSRDPGGGQPQHF
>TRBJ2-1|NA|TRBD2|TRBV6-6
TGTGCCAGCTCGGCGGGGGTCGCCCTTTACAATGAGCAGTTCTTC
CASSAGVALYNEQFF
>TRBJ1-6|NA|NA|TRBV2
TGTGCCAGCAGTGAAAGGCAGGGCAATTCACCCCTCCACTTT
CASSERQGNSPLHF
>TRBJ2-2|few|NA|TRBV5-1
TGCGCCAGCAGCTTGCGAGGGAACACCGGGGAGCTGTTTTTT
CASSLRGNTGELFF
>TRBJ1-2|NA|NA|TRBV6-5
TGTGCCGCAAAGGGTGGGGCTGGGTTCTATGGCTACACCTTC
CAAKGGAGFYGYTF
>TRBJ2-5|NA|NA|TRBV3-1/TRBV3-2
TGTGCCAGCAGCCAATCCGGGGGATGGGAGACCCAGTACTTC
CASSQSGGWETQYF
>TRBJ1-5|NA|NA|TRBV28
TGTGCCAGCAGTTTAACGGGGGGTGGACAGCCCCAGCATTTT
CASSLTGGGQPQHF
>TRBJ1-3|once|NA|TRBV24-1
TGTGCCACCAGTGAGGGGAGCTCTGGAAACACCATATATTTT
CATSEGSSGNTIYF
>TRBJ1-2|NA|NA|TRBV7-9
TGTGCCAGCAGCTCCGGAGGGAGAGGCTACACCTTC
CASSSGGRGYTF
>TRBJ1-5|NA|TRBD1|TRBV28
TGTGCCAGCAGTTCCCCGGGACAGGGGGCTTATCAGCCCCAGCATTTT
CASSSPGQGAYQPQHF
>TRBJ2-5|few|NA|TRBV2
TGTGCCAGCAGTGAAGCGCTTCGGCAGCCCTTCGGGGAGACCCAGTACTTC
CASSEALRQPFGETQYF
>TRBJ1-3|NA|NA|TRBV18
TGTGCCAGCTCACGAGGGTCTGGTGGAAACACCATATATTTT
CASSRGSGGNTIYF
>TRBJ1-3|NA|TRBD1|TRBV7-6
TGTGCCAGCAGTGACCGGGACAGGCGAAACACCATATATTTT
CASSDRDRRNTIYF
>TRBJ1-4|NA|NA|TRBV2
TGTGCCAGCAGAGGGGCCTCCAACTTCAATGAAAAACTGTTTTTT
CASRGASNFNEKLFF
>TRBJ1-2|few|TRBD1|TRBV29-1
TGCAGCGTTGCGGACAGGGACAACTATGGCTACACCTTC
CSVADRDNYGYTF
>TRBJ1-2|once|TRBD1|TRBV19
TGTGCCAGTAGTCCTCTCGGGACAGGGGGCTATGGCTACACCTTC
CASSPLGTGGYGYTF
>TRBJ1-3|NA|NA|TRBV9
TGTGCCAGCAGCATCCCCGGAGGAGGTACCATATATTTT
CASSIPGGGTIYF
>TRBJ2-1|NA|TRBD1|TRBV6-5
TGTGCCAGCAGTTACCCTAGGACAGGGGGATACAATGAGCAGTTCTTC
CASSYPRTGGYNEQFF
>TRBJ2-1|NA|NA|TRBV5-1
TGCGCCAGCAGCTTGGGGTCTAGAGACAATGAGCAGTTCTTC
CASSLGSRDNEQFF
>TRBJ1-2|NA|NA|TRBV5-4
TGTGCCAGCAGCTTGGAGGGGGTTGTCTATGGCTACACCTTC
CASSLEGVVYGYTF
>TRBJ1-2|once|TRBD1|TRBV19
TGTGCCAGTAGTATATCGGGACAGAACAACTATGGCTACACCTTC
CASSISGQNNYGYTF
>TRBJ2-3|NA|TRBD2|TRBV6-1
TGTGCCAGCAGTGATTTGTCTAGCGGGGGTTTTGATACGCAGTATTTT
CASSDLSSGGFDTQYF
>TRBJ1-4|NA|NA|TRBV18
TGTGCCAGCTCACCAGGGGGCTGGGAAAAACTGTTTTTT
CASSPGGWEKLFF
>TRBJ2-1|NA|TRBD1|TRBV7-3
TGTGCCAGCAGCTTAACCAACAGGGGGGAGGATGAGCAGTTCTTC
CASSLTNRGEDEQFF
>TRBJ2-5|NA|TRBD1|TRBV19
TGTGCCAGTAGTACCCCCGGACAGGGGAGGGAGACCCAGTACTTC
CASSTPGQGRETQYF
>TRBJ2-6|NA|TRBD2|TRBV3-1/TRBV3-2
TGTGCCAGCAGCCACCTCGGGGGGGGCTCTGGGGCCAACGTCCTGACTTTC
CASSHLGGGSGANVLTF
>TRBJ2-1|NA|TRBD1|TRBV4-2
TGTGCCAGCAGCCAGACCGGGACAGGGTTCTATGAGCAGTTCTTC
CASSQTGTGFYEQFF
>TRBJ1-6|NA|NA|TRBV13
TGTGCCAGCAGCTTAGGCTGGGACTCTCTGAGGGGACCCCTCCACTTT
CASSLGWDSLRGPLHF